These 2 T cell receptor beta chains originate from one sample sequenced in a study of cytomegalovirus exposure and HLA in healthy donors. Vbeta (60) and Jbeta (13) primers were used in the PCR. Profiling relied on immunoSEQ multiplex PCR, and the TCRdb table lists in-frame clones only, not all of them. The table has about 120,000 clones, 50% to 80% seen once. The sequenced sample consisted of PBMCs. Source of these receptors: a woman aged 40 to 50 in good health and CMV-seropositive.

The chain combines TRBV7-9 with TRBJ1-1, with D tentatively TRBD1 (5 bases). Germline CDR1 is SEHNR and CDR2 is FQNEAQ (reference sequence). The V end was cut by 2 bases, the J end by 6 bases, with 7 bases between. This CDR3 is built from 12 residues. The CDR3 is CASSLRGAEAFF. The CDR3, as DNA: TGTGCCAGCAGCTTAAGGGGCGCTGAAGCTTTCTTT.

The chain carries TRBV2 and TRBJ2-3, with TRBD2 identical over 11 bases. J lost 4 bases, V lost 7 bases, and 7 bases had no gene match. CDR3 length: 15 amino acids. The V gene's germline CDR1 is SNHLY and CDR2 FYNNEI. CDR3 loop: CASKLLAGDPDTQYF. CDR3 bases: TGTGCCAGCAAGCTACTAGCGGGGGACCCAGATACGCAGTATTTT.